This T cell receptor beta chain was profiled in a study of blood T cell repertoires in COVID-19. CDR1 is SGDLS, CDR2 YYNGEE, per germline. The ends were cut back, 3 bases at V and 0 bases at J, with 9 bases in the middle. The CDR3 has 15 residues. Method: immunoSEQ multiplex PCR; TCRdb's copy keeps in-frame clones and lacks some. The sample includes about 190,000 clones, about four fifths of them seen just once. The specimen was peripheral blood. This TCR derives from a man between 60 and 70 years old with acute or convalescent COVID-19. V is TRBV9 and J is TRBJ2-2; D call uncertain. In DNA, the CDR3 is TGTGCCAGCAGCGGAGCCTTCCCGAACACCGGGGAGCTGTTTTTT. Its protein product is CASSGAFPNTGELFF.